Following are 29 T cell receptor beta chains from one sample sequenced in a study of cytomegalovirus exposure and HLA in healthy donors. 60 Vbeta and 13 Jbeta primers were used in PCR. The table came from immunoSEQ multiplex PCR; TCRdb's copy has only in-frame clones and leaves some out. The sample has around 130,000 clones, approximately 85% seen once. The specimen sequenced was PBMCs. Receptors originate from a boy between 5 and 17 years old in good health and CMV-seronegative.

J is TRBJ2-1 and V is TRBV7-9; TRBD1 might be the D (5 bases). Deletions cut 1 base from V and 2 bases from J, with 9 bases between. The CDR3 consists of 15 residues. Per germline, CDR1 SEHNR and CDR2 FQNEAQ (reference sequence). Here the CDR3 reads CASSLEQGPYNEQFF. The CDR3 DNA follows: TGTGCCAGCAGCTTAGAGCAGGGCCCCTACAATGAGCAGTTCTTC.

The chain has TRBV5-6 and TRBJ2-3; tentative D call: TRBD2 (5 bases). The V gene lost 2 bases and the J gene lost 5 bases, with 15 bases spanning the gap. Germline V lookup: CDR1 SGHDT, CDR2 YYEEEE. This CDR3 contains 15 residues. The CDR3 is CASSFNGLGQDTQYF. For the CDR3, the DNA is TGTGCCAGCAGCTTTAATGGACTTGGGCAAGATACGCAGTATTTT.

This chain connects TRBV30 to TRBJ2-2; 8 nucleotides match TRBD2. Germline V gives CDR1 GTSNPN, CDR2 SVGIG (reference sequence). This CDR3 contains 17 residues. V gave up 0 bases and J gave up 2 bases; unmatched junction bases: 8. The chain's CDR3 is CAWSVSRTSPNTGELFF. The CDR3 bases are TGTGCCTGGAGTGTTTCCCGGACTAGCCCCAACACCGGGGAGCTGTTTTTT.

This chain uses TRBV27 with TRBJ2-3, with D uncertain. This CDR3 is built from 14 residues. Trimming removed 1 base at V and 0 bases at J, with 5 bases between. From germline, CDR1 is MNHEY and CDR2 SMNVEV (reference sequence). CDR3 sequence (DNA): TGTGCCAGCAGTTTATTGTCTAGCACAGATACGCAGTATTTT. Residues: CASSLLSSTDTQYF.

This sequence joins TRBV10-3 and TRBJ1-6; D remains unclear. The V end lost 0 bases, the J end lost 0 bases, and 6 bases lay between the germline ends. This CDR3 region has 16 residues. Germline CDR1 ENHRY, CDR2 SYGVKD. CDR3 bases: TGTGCCATCAGTGAGTCGGGAGGCTCCTATAATTCACCCCTCCACTTT. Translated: CAISESGGSYNSPLHF.

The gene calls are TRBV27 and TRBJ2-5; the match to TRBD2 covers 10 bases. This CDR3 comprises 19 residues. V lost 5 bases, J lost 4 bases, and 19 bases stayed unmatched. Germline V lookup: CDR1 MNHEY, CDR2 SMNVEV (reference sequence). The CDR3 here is CASSPPPWASGRRVETQYF. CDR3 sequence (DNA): TGTGCCAGCAGTCCCCCCCCTTGGGCTAGCGGGAGAAGGGTAGAGACCCAGTACTTC.

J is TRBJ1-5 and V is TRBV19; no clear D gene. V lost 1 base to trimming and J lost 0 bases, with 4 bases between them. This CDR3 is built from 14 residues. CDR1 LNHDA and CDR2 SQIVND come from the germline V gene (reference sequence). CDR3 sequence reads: CASSIASSNQPQHF. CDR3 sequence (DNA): TGTGCCAGTAGTATAGCCAGTAGCAATCAGCCCCAGCATTTT.

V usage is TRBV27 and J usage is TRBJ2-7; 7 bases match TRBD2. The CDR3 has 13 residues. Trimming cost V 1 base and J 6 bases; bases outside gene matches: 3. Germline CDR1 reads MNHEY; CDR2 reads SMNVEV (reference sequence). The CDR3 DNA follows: TGTGCCAGCAGTTTATTTGGGGGGGGCGAGCAGTACTTC. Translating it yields CASSLFGGGEQYF.

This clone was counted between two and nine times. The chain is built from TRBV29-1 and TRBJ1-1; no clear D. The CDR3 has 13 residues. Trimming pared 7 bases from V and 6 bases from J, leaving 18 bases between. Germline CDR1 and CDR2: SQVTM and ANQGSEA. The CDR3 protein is CSAEGGRFSEAFF. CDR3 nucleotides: TGCAGCGCCGAGGGCGGGAGGTTTTCTGAAGCTTTCTTT.

The chain's CDR3 is CASKTSGSNEQFF. The DNA for the CDR3 is TGTGCCAGCAAAACTAGCGGGAGTAATGAGCAGTTCTTC. The gene calls are TRBV7-2 and TRBJ2-1; 11 bases are shared with TRBD2. Germline values: CDR1 SGHTA, CDR2 FQGNSA. Losses at the gene ends were 7 bases for V and 7 bases for J; bases not matched to a gene: 3. There are 13 residues in the CDR3.

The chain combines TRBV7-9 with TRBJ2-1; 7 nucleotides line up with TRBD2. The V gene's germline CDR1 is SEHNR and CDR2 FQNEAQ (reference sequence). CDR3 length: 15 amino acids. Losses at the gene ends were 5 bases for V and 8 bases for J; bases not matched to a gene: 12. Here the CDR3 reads CASSRHPGLSDEQFF. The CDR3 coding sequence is TGTGCCAGCAGCCGGCACCCGGGACTAAGCGATGAGCAGTTCTTC.

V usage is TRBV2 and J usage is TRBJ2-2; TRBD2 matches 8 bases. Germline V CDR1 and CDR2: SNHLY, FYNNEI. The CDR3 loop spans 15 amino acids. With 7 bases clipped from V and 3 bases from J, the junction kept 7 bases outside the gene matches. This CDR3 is CASIIGGVDTGELFF. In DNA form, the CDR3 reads TGTGCCAGCATCATCGGGGGGGTCGACACCGGGGAGCTGTTTTTT.

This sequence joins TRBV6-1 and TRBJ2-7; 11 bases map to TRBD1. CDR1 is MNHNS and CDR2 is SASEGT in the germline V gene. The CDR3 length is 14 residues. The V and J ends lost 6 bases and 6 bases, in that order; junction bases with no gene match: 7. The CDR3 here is CASRPTGTGGEQYF. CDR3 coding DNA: TGTGCCAGCAGGCCAACCGGGACAGGGGGCGAGCAGTACTTC.

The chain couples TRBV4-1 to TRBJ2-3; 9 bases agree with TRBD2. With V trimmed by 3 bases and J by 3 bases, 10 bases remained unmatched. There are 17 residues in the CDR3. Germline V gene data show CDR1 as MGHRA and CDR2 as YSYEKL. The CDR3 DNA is TGCGCCAGCAGCCACCTGGGGGCGGGGGGGAGGACAGATACGCAGTATTTT. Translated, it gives CASSHLGAGGRTDTQYF.

This CDR3 is CASDAVGGKKTQYF. For the CDR3, the DNA is TGTGCCAGCGACGCCGTGGGGGGGAAAAAGACCCAGTACTTC. The chain employs TRBV7-9 and TRBJ2-5, with 7 bases that match TRBD2. Per germline, CDR1 SEHNR and CDR2 FQNEAQ (reference sequence). The CDR3 has 14 amino acids. Trimming cost V 8 bases and J 6 bases; bases outside gene matches: 12.

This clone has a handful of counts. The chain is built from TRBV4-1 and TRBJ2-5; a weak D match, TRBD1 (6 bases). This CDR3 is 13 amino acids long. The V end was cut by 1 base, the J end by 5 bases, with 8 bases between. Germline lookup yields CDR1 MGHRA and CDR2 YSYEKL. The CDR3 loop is CASSQGQAETQYF. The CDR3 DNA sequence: TGCGCCAGCAGCCAAGGACAGGCTGAGACCCAGTACTTC.

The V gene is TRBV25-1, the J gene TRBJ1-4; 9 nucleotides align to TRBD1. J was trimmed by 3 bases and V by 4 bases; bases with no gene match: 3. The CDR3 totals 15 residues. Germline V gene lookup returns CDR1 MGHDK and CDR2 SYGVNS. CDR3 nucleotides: TGTGCCAGCAGTGCAAGACAGGGGGCTAATGAAAAACTGTTTTTT. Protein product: CASSARQGANEKLFF.

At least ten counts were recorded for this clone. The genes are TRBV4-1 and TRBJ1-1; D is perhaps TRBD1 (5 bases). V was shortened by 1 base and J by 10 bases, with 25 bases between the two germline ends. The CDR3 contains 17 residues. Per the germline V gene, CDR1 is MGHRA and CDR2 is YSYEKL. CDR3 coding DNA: TGCGCCAGCAGCCAAGTTACCCTCATTCAGGGTGTTCGGCGAGCTTTCTTT. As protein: CASSQVTLIQGVRRAFF.

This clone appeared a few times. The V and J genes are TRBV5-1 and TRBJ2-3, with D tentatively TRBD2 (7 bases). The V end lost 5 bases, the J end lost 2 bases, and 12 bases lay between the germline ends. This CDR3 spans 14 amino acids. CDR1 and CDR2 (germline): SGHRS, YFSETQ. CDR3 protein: CASSGGGDTDTQYF. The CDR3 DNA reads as TGCGCCAGCAGTGGAGGGGGGGACACAGATACGCAGTATTTT.

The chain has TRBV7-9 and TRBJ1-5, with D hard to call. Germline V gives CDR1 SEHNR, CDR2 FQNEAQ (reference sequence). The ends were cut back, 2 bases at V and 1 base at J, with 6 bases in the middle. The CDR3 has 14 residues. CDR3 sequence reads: CASSLSQSNQPQHF. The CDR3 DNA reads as TGTGCCAGCAGCTTATCACAGAGCAATCAGCCCCAGCATTTT.

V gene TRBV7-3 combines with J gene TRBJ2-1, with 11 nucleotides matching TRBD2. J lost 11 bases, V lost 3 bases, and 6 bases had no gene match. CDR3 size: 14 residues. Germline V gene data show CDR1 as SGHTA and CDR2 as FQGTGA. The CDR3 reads CASSFGTSGMQQFF. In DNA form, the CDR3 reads TGTGCCAGCAGCTTCGGGACTAGCGGCATGCAGCAGTTCTTC.

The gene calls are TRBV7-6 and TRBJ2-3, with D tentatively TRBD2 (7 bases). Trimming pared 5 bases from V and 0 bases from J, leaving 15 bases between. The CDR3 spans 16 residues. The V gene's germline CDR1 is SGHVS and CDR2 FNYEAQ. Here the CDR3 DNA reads TGTGCCAGCAGCACAAGAGGGGGGGCTAGCACAGATACGCAGTATTTT. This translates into CASSTRGGASTDTQYF.

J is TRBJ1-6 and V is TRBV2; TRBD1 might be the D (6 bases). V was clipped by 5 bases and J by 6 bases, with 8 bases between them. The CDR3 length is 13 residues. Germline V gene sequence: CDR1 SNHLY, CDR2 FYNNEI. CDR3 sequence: CASSTGFNSPLHF. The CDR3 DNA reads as TGTGCCAGCAGTACAGGGTTTAATTCACCCCTCCACTTT.

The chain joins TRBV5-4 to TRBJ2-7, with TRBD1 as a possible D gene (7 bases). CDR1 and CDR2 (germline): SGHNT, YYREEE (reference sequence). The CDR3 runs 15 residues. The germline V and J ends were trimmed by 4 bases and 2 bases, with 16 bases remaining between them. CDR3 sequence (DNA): TGTGCCAGCAGCCCCGGAGGGACAGATGCCTACGAGCAGTACTTC. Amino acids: CASSPGGTDAYEQYF.

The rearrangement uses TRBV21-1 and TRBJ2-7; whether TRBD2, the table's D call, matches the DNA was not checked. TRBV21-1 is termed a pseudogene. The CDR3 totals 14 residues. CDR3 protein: CASSKAKRIYEQYF. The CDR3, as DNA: TGTGCCAGCAGCAAAGCGAAGAGAATCTACGAGCAGTACTTC.

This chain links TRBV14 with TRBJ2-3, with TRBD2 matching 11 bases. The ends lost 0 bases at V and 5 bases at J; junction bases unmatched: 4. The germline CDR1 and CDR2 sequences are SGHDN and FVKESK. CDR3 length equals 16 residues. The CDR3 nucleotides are TGTGCCAGCAGCCAAGAACTAGCGGGAGTCGGAGATACGCAGTATTTT. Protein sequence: CASSQELAGVGDTQYF.

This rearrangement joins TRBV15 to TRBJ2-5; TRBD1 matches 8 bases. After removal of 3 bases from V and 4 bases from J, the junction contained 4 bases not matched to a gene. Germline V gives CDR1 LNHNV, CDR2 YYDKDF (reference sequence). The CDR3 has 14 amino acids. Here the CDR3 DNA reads TGTGCCACCAGCAGTTCCAGGGGGCGAGAGACCCAGTACTTC. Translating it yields CATSSSRGRETQYF.

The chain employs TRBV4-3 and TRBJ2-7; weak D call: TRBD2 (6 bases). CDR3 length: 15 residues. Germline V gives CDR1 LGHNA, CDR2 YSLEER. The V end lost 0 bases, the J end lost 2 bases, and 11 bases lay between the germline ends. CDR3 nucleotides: TGCGCCAGCAGCCAAGATAGGCGGGATACCTACGAGCAGTACTTC. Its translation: CASSQDRRDTYEQYF.

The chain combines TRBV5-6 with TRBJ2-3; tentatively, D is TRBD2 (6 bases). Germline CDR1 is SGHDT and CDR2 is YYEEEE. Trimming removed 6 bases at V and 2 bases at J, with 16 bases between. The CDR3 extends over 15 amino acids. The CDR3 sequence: CASTEVAEYTDTQYF. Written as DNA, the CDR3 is TGTGCCAGCACGGAGGTAGCGGAATACACAGATACGCAGTATTTT.